This T cell receptor (beta chain) was documented in a study of neoadjuvant nivolumab and ipilimumab in lung cancer. Whole-study findings and limits: TCR clonality did not significantly correlate with pathologic tumor regression. TCR sequencing covered a small number of samples. Resected-tumor TCR richness correlated positively with pretherapy blood richness.

The table came from immunoSEQ multiplex PCR; TCRdb's copy has only in-frame clones and leaves some out. The repertoire holds about 23,000 clones, with under 90% as singletons. This CDR3 contains 14 residues. The J segment lost 4 bases and the V segment lost 3 bases, leaving 2 bases of the junction unmatched. Germline V lookup: CDR1 KGHSH, CDR2 LQKENI. On this clone itself: The antigen is not known.

The chain carries TRBV18 and TRBJ1-1; 10 bases are a match to TRBD1. The TCR originated in an adult with non-small cell lung cancer. The specimen was peripheral blood, collected before neoadjuvant nivolumab, alone or with ipilimumab. CDR3: CASSPRTGGTEAFF. The CDR3 coding sequence is TGTGCCAGCTCACCTCGGACAGGGGGCACTGAAGCTTTCTTT.